The rows below give T cell receptor beta chains drawn from one sample of a study of cytomegalovirus exposure and HLA in healthy donors. Repertoires were generated with immunoSEQ multiplex PCR, while TCRdb's copy carries only in-frame clones and drops some. The data hold nearly 300,000 clones, with just over 85% observed a single time. The sample consisted of PBMCs. The receptors shown here come from a man in his forties in good health and CMV-seropositive. The CDR3 runs from the conserved cysteine through the conserved F or W. A D gene is named only where the DNA matches it firmly. Only part of the rows carry a size: once, few, many, or a class if the clone is expanded.

size	V	D	J	DNA	CDR3
.	TRBV18	TRBD2	TRBJ2-1	TGTGCCAGCTCCGCCGGGACTAGCGGAGGGTATGAGCAGTTCTTC	CASSAGTSGGYEQFF
.	TRBV11-1	TRBD1	TRBJ1-2	TGTGCCAGCAGCTCCGGACAGGGGTATGGCTACACCTTC	CASSSGQGYGYTF
.	TRBV28	TRBD2	TRBJ2-2	TGTGCCAGCAGTTTACGGCCTAGCGGGAGAGAAGGCGGGGAGCTGTTTTTT	CASSLRPSGREGGELFF
.	TRBV28	TRBD2	TRBJ2-3	TGTGCCAGCAGTTCTCTAGGGGAGGGTGGCACAGATACGCAGTATTTT	CASSSLGEGGTDTQYF
once	TRBV5-4	TRBD1	TRBJ2-7	TGTGCCAGCAGCTTGGAACAGGGGTCCTACGAGCAGTACTTC	CASSLEQGSYEQYF
.	TRBV5-1	TRBD2	TRBJ2-1	TGCGCCAGCACCCCTATAGCGGGGGGGCCTGGGGAGCAGTTCTTC	CASTPIAGGPGEQFF
.	TRBV6-5	TRBD2	TRBJ2-5	TGTGCCAGCAGACTAGCGGGAGCAAAAGAGACCCAGTACTTC	CASRLAGAKETQYF
.	TRBV7-2	.	TRBJ2-6	TGTGCCAGCAGCAGAACAGGGGAGGCCGGGGCCAACGTCCTGACTTTC	CASSRTGEAGANVLTF
once	TRBV4-3	.	TRBJ2-7	TGCGCCAGCAGCCCAACGCCCCGGGGTAGCGGATTCTCCTACGAGCAGTACTTC	CASSPTPRGSGFSYEQYF
.	TRBV19	TRBD1	TRBJ1-1	TGTGCCAGTAGTCTCACAGACAGGGTGAACACTGAAGCTTTCTTT	CASSLTDRVNTEAFF
.	TRBV4-1	.	TRBJ1-1	TGCGCCAGCAGCCAAGGTCCAGGTCTGGACACTGAAGCTTTCTTT	CASSQGPGLDTEAFF
once	TRBV19	.	TRBJ1-5	TGTGCCAGTAGTAGCGGAGATCTGACAGGCTATAGCAATCAGCCCCAGCATTTT	CASSSGDLTGYSNQPQHF
.	TRBV11-3	.	TRBJ2-1	TGTGCCAGCTCAGCGGATACCTCCTACAATGAGCAGTTCTTC	CASSADTSYNEQFF
.	TRBV2	TRBD2	TRBJ2-3	TGTGCCAGCAGTGTTGTTAGCGGGAGTAGCACAGATACGCAGTATTTT	CASSVVSGSSTDTQYF
.	TRBV6-5	TRBD1	TRBJ1-6	TGTGCCACCCGGACAGGGGAAAATTCACCCCTCCACTTT	CATRTGENSPLHF
.	TRBV27	.	TRBJ2-7	TGTGCCAGCAGCCAACCGGGCTACGAGCAGTACTTC	CASSQPGYEQYF
.	TRBV5-1	TRBD2	TRBJ2-5	TGCGCCAGCAGCGCGGGACTAGCGGGAGGCGGAGAGACCCAGTACTTC	CASSAGLAGGGETQYF
.	TRBV18	TRBD2	TRBJ2-5	TGTGCCAGCTCACCAAAACTAGCGGGGCGAGAGACCCAGTACTTC	CASSPKLAGRETQYF
.	TRBV27	.	TRBJ2-7	TGTGCCAGCAGAAAACTTACCAACTCCTACGAGCAGTACTTC	CASRKLTNSYEQYF
.	TRBV7-2	TRBD1	TRBJ1-1	TGTGCCAGCAGCTTTGGGGGGCAGGGGGACACTGAAGCTTTCTTT	CASSFGGQGDTEAFF
few	TRBV4-2	.	TRBJ1-1	TGTGCCAGCAGCCAAGAGGTTGAGCTGAACACTGAAGCTTTCTTT	CASSQEVELNTEAFF
.	TRBV6-6	.	TRBJ2-5	TGTGCCAGCAGTTACCTGGCGGGGAGACTCGAGACCCAGTACTTC	CASSYLAGRLETQYF
.	TRBV9	.	TRBJ1-2	TGTGCCAGCAGCGTAGTTCTGGGGGGTGGCTACACCTTC	CASSVVLGGGYTF
.	TRBV5-1	.	TRBJ2-7	TGCGCCAGCAGCTTGTACAGTGACTACGAGCAGTACTTC	CASSLYSDYEQYF
.	TRBV7-9	.	TRBJ2-2	TGTGCCAGCAGCTTAAGCGTTGTTGGGGAGCTGTTTTTT	CASSLSVVGELFF
.	TRBV6-5	.	TRBJ1-1	TGTGCCAGCAGTTACGGGGGCGGCACTGAAGCTTTCTTT	CASSYGGGTEAFF